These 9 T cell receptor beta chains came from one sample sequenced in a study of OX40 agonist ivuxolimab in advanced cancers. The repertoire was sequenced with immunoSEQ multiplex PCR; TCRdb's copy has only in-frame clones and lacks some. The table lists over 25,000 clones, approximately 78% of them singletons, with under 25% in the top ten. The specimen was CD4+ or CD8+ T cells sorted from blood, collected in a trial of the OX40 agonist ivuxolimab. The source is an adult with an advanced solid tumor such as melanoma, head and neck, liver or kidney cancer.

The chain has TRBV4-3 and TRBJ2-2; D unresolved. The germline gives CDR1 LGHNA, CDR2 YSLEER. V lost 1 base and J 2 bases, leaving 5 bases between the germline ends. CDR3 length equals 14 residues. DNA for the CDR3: TGCGCCAGCAGCCAAGGCAGTAACACCGGGGAGCTGTTTTTT. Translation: CASSQGSNTGELFF.

The CDR3 sequence is CASSQSGRPSGNYEQYF. The CDR3, as DNA: TGCGCCAGCAGCCAAAGTGGTCGGCCTAGCGGGAACTACGAGCAGTACTTC. This sequence joins TRBV4-1 and TRBJ2-7; the match to TRBD2 covers 9 bases. The CDR3 totals 17 residues. V dropped 2 bases and J dropped 3; count of bases not matched to a gene: 11. CDR1 and CDR2 (germline): MGHRA, YSYEKL.

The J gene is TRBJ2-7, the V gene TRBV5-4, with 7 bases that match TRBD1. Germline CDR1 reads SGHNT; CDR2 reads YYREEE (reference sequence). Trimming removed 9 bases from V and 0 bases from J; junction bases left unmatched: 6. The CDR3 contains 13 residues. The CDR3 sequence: CATSGTDSYEQYF. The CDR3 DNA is TGTGCCACCAGTGGGACAGACTCCTACGAGCAGTACTTC.

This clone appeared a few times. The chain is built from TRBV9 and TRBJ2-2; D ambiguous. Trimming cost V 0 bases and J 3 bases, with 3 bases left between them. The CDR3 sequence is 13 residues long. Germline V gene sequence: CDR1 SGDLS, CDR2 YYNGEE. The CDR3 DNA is TGTGCCAGCAGCGTAGCAGACACCGGGGAGCTGTTTTTT. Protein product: CASSVADTGELFF. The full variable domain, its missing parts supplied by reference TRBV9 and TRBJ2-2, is DSGVTQTPKHLITATGQRVTLRCSPRSGDLSVYWYQQSLDQGLQFLIQYYNGEERAKGNILERFSAQQFPDLHSELNLSSLELGDSALYFCASSVADTGELFFGEGSRLTVL.

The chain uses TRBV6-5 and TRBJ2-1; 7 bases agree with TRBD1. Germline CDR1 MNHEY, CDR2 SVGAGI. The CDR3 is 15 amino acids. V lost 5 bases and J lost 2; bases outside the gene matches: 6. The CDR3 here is CASSTGAGAYNEQFF. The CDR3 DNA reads TGTGCCAGCAGTACAGGGGCCGGAGCCTACAATGAGCAGTTCTTC.

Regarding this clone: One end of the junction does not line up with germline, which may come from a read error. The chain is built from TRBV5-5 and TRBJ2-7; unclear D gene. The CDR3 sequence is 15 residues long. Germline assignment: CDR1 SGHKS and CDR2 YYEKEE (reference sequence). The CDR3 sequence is CASSQEPASSYEQYF. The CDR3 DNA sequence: TGCGCCAGCAGCCAAGAGCCGGCTAGCTCCTACGAGCAGTACTTC.

This CDR3 is CASRTGSYNEQFF. Here the CDR3 DNA reads TGTGCCAGCAGGACAGGGTCCTACAATGAGCAGTTCTTC. V is TRBV27 and J is TRBJ2-1; 7 nucleotides agree with TRBD1. V was clipped by 6 bases and J by 1 base; unmatched bases: 0. This CDR3 spans 13 amino acids. In germline, CDR1 is MNHEY, CDR2 SMNVEV (reference sequence).

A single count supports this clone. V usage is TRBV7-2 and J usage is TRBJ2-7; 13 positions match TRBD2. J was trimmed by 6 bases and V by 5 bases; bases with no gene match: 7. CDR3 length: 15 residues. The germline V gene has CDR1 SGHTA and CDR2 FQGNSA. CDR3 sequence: CASSVGLAGVGEQYF. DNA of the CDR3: TGTGCCAGCAGCGTAGGACTAGCGGGAGTGGGCGAGCAGTACTTC.

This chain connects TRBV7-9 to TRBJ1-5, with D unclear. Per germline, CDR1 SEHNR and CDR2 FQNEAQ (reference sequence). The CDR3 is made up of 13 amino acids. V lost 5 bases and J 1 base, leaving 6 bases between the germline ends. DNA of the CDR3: TGTGCCAGCAGCGACCAAAGCAATCAGCCCCAGCATTTT. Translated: CASSDQSNQPQHF.